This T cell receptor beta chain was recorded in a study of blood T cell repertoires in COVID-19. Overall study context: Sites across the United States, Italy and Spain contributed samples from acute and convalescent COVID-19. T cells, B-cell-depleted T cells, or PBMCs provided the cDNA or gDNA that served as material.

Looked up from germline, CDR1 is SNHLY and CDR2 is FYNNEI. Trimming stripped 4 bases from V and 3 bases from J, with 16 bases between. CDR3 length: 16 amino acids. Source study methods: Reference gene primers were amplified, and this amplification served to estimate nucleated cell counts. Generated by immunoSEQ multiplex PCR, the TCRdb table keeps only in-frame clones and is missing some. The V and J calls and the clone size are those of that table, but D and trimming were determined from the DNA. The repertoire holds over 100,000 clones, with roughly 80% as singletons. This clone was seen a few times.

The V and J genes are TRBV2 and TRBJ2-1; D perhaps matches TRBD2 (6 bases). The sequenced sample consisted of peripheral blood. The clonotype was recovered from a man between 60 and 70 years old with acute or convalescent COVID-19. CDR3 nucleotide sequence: TGTGCCAGCAGTGCAAGGAGGGGTTTTAACTACAATGAGCAGTTCTTC. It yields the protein CASSARRGFNYNEQFF.